This T cell receptor beta chain was captured by sequencing in a study of T cell responses to AZD1222 COVID-19 vaccine (dated by TCRdb to about 2021). Broadly, across the study: AZD1222 recipients given second doses at about 4 weeks or at about 12 weeks were pooled, since spike-specific TCR depth and breadth were not found to differ between the two schedules. Trial participants were enrolled into age subgroups of 18-55, 56-69 and 70-plus years, which contained about 150, 27 and 61 TCR-sequenced participants, respectively. TCR sequencing was performed for 230 to 250 trial participants, of whom about 210 were given two doses of AZD1222 and some 26 were given two doses of MenACWY control vaccine. Here is what the overall study found, with its caveats: In the small 56-69-year group, the increase in depth fell short of significance, most likely because of low power. Participants were mostly white British, with more females than males. The authors suggested clonal diversity may have been underestimated. Only a handful of AZD1222 recipients were SARS-CoV-2 seropositive at baseline, limiting conclusions about previously exposed vaccinees. CD4 TCRs associated with the vaccine covered the entire spike protein, and the dominant responses were in regions 160-218 and 743-854. Epitopes outside the regions mutated in the B.1.351 and B.1.1.7 variants were reportedly recognized by nearly half of the unique spike-specific TCRs. After two AZD1222 doses, spike-specific TCR breadth and depth were significantly higher than at day 0 and than in MenACWY recipients. No day 14 peak-response samples were available, so repertoires were characterized only after the peak T cell response.

Concerning this clone: Its target antigen remains unknown. No per-base quality is available; no much larger clone lies one base away.

The time point label corresponds to: baseline before first vaccination. Vaccinee samples were obtained from the UK trials COV001 and COV002, which included a single-blind randomized controlled phase 2/3 trial of AZD1222 (ChAdOx1 nCoV-19) in healthy adults. Trial participant PBMC samples were collected at day 0 and day 28 after the second dose for TCRbeta chain sequencing. The CDR3 holds 11 amino acids from the cysteine to the phenylalanine. The read is trimmed to its CDR3 DNA, 33 bases read in frame from base 1. V loses 3 bases, J loses 7 bases, and the germline ends lie 6 bases apart. The CDR3 regions of human TCRbeta chains were analyzed by immunosequencing. Regarding the original processing steps: TCRs in the repertoires were compared against a reference library of SARS-CoV-2-specific TCRs that had been generated with the MIRA antigen-specificity platform. Breadth was defined as the fraction of unique TCRs that were SARS-CoV-2-associated. Depth was defined as the fraction of total T cells that were SARS-CoV-2-associated. Using the MIRA data, every spike-specific TCR was mapped to the spike region that the TCR reacted to and assigned to either a CD4 or a CD8 class. Log10-transformed breadth and depth values were compared by one-way ANOVA with Sidak's multiple comparisons tests. TCRdb obtained this table from immuneACCESS and retained in-frame rearrangements with V and J assigned. These tables miss some clones; where compared with another copy, unresolved V genes account for less than half of the shortfall, and the remainder is unexplained. The V and J calls and clone size come from that table; D and trimming were worked out from the DNA. This sample holds about 130,000 clones; about four fifths were observed only once. The top ten clones comprise about 4% of the sample.

The chain couples TRBV12-3 or TRBV12-4 to TRBJ1-2, with the D gene too uncertain to name. This material consisted of peripheral blood, taken on day 0 of AZD1222 vaccination. The TCR originated in an adult in good health. The DNA reads as follows: TGTGCCAGCAGTTTTTACAGTGGCTACACCTTC. Translation gives CASSFYSGYTF.